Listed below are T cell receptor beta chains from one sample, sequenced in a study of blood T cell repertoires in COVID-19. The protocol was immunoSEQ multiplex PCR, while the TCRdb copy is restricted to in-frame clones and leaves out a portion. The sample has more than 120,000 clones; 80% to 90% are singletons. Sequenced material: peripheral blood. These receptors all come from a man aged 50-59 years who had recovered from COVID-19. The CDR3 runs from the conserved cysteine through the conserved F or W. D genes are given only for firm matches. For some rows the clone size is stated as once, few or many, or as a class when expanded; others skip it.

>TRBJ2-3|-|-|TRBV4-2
TGTGCCAGCAGCCAAGGGGGGCTAGCGGTCGATACGCAGTATTTT
CASSQGGLAVDTQYF
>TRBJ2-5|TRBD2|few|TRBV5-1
TGCGCCAGCAGCCCATTGGGACTAGCGGGGGCCTCCCACTACTTC
CASSPLGLAGASHYF
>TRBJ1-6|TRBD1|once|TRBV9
TGTGCCAGCAGCGCGGACAGGGTAGGTGGTAATTCACCCCTCCACTTT
CASSADRVGGNSPLHF
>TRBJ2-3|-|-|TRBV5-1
TGCGCCAGCAGCTTGGGATTAGCGGCTAGCACAGATACGCAGTATTTT
CASSLGLAASTDTQYF
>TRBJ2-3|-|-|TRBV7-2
TGTGCCAGCAGCCACGAGGGCGTCTCGGTTCCAGATACGCAGTATTTT
CASSHEGVSVPDTQYF
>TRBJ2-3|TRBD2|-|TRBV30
TGTGCCTGGAGCGCAGGGAGGGCAGATACGCAGTATTTT
CAWSAGRADTQYF
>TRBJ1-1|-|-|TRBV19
TGTGCCAGTAGCCGTCCAGGGCGGTCGGGCACTGAAGCTTTCTTT
CASSRPGRSGTEAFF
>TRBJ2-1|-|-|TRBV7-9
TGTGCCAGCAGCCTCCGGACAGACTACAATGAGCAGTTCTTC
CASSLRTDYNEQFF
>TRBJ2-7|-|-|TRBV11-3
TGTGCCAGCAGCTTAGTGGCCGGAGGGGAAAGCGAGCAGTACTTC
CASSLVAGGESEQYF
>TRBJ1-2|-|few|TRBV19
TGTGCCAGTAGTGCCCGCGATCCTCTAGGCTACACCTTC
CASSARDPLGYTF
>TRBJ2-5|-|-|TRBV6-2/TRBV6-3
TGTGCCAGCAGTTACGAAATGAGAACCCAGTACTTC
CASSYEMRTQYF
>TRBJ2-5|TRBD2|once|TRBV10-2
TGCGCCAGCAGTGAACTAGCGGGGGCCCTGCAAAAGGCCCAGTACTTC
CASSELAGALQKAQYF
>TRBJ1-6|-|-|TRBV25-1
TGTGCCAGCAGTGAATCAGGACAGCCGAATTCACCCCTCCACTTT
CASSESGQPNSPLHF
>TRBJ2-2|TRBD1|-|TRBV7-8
TGTGCCAGCAGCTTAGGTCGGAAAATGTCGGGACAGGGGACCGGGGAGCTGTTTTTT
CASSLGRKMSGQGTGELFF
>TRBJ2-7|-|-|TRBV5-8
TGTGCCAGCAGCTTACCCGGGTCAACCTACGAGCAGTACTTC
CASSLPGSTYEQYF
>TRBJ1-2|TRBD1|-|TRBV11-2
TGTGCCAGCAGCTTAGGACAGGGGTCCGGAGGCTACACCTTC
CASSLGQGSGGYTF
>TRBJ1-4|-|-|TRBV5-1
TGCGCCAGCAGCTTGTCCGGTCCCAATGAAAAACTGTTTTTT
CASSLSGPNEKLFF
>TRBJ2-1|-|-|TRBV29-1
TGCAGCGTTGGTGGGGGGGCCCGCGACAGTGAGCAGTTCTTC
CSVGGGARDSEQFF
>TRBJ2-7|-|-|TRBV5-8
TGTGCCAGCAGCTTGGCATGGTACTTC
CASSLAWYF
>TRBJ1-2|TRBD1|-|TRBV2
TGTGCCAGCAGGACAGGGGAGGGTAGCTACACCTTC
CASRTGEGSYTF
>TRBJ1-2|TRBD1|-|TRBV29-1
TGCAGCGTCGATGGACAGGACTATGGCTACACCTTC
CSVDGQDYGYTF
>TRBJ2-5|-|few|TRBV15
TGTGCCACCAGCAGATCAGGGGAAGAGACCCAGTACTTC
CATSRSGEETQYF
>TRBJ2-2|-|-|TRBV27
TGTGCCAGCAGTCCCGGGTATGCGAGCACCGGGGAGCTGTTTTTT
CASSPGYASTGELFF
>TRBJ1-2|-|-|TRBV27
TGTGCCAGCAGTTCAAATGCGGGACCAGTCTATGGCTACACCTTC
CASSSNAGPVYGYTF
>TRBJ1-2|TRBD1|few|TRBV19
TGTGCCAGTAGTACCGACAGGGACAGAAACCGGGATGGCTACACCTTC
CASSTDRDRNRDGYTF